This T cell receptor (beta chain) appears in the sequencing data of a study of cytomegalovirus exposure and HLA in healthy donors. Broader study findings: Other equally common chains were less clonally expanded than HLA-associated TCR beta chains, a later analysis showed.

The PCR was carried out with 60 Vbeta primers and 13 Jbeta primers. Generated by immunoSEQ multiplex PCR, the TCRdb table keeps only in-frame clones and is missing some. The sample yields around 120,000 clones, under 90% seen once. Concerning this clone: Antigen: not known.

CDR1 MDHEN and CDR2 SYDVKM come from the germline V gene. The V end lost 6 bases, the J end lost 3 bases, and 8 bases lay between the germline ends. This CDR3 is 12 amino acids long. The TCR comes from a female donor in good health and CMV-seropositive. This chain joins TRBV28 and TRBJ1-1; D unclear. Sequenced input: PBMCs. The CDR3 sequence: CASRKDYTEAFF. The CDR3 region has the DNA TGTGCCAGCAGAAAAGACTACACTGAAGCTTTCTTT.